This TCR beta chain derives from a study of shared clonotypes between healthy human individuals. Germline CDR1 and CDR2: ENHRY and SYGVKD. Trimming removed 2 bases from V and 7 bases from J, with 9 bases in between. The CDR3 totals 12 residues. Findings of the study overall: Researchers sampled blood only, noting tissue repertoires likely differ.

Concerning this clone: Its antigen is unidentified.

Naive CD4+ cells were CD45RA-selected; the remaining cells were memory. Data came from immunoSEQ multiplex PCR; TCRdb stores just in-frame clones and leaves some out. This sample has 300,000 to 350,000 clones; more than 60% occur once, and the top ten carry under 11%. The sequence derives from a man aged 25-45 years in good health. The chain has TRBV10-3 and TRBJ2-7; D not certain. Sequencing was performed on memory CD4+ T cells sorted from blood. The subset denotes: CD45RA-negative fraction. CDR3 in amino acids: CAISELEGEQYF. CDR3 nucleotide sequence: TGTGCCATCAGTGAGCTCGAAGGGGAGCAGTACTTC.